This TCR beta chain came from a study of CD8 T cells in Susac syndrome. The RNA, roughly 0.5 to 1 ug, was put through reverse transcription using random hexamers. TCRdb ran MiXCR on the immunoSEQ multiplex PCR reads and lists one entry per CDR3 protein. The sample holds about 240,000 distinct CDR3 sequences, 90% to 96% seen once. The CDR3 length is 14 residues. CDR1 GTSNPN and CDR2 SVGIG come from the germline V gene (reference sequence). V dropped 0 bases and J dropped 2; count of bases not matched to a gene: 4. The V gene is TRBV30, the J gene TRBJ2-7, with 7 bases identical to TRBD1. The receptor was isolated from a human donor with Susac syndrome. Input material: CD4+ T cells from PBMCs. The CDR3 DNA reads TGTGCCTGGAGTGTACAGCAGGGGGCCTACGAGCAGTACTTC. Amino acid sequence: CAWSVQQGAYEQYF.